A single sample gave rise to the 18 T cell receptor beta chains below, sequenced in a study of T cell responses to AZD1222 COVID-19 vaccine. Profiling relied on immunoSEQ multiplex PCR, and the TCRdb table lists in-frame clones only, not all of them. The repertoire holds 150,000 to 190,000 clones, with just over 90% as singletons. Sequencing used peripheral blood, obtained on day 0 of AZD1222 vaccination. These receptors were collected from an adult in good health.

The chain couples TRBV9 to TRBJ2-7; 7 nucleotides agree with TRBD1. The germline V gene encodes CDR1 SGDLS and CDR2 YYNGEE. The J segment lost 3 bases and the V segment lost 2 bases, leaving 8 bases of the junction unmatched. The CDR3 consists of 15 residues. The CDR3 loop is CASSVSWDRNYEQYF. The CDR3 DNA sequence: TGTGCCAGCAGCGTCTCCTGGGACAGAAACTACGAGCAGTACTTC.

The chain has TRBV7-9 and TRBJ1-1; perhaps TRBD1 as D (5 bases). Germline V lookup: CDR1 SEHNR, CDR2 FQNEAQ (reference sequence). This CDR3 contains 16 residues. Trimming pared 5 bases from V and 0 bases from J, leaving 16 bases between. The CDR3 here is CASSPWDGSMNTEAFF. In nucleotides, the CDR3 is TGTGCCAGCAGCCCCTGGGACGGGAGCATGAACACTGAAGCTTTCTTT.

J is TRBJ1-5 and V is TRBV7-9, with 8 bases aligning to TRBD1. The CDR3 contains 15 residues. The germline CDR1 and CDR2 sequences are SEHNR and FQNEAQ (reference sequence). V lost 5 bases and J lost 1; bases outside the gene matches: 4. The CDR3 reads CASSPGQASNQPQHF. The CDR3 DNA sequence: TGTGCCAGCAGCCCGGGACAGGCCAGCAATCAGCCCCAGCATTTT.

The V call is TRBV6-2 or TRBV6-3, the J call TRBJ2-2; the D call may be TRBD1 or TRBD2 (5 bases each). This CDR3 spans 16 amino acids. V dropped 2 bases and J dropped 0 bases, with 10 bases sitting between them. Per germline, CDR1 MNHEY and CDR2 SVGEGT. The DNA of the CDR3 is TGTGCCAGCAGTTACGCCGGGACGTCGAACACCGGGGAGCTGTTTTTT. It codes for CASSYAGTSNTGELFF.

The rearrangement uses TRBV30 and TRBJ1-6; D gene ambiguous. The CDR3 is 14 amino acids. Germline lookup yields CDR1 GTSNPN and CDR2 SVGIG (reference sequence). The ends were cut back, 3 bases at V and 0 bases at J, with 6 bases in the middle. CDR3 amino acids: CAWRRSSYNSPLHF. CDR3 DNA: TGTGCCTGGAGAAGAAGCTCCTATAATTCACCCCTCCACTTT.

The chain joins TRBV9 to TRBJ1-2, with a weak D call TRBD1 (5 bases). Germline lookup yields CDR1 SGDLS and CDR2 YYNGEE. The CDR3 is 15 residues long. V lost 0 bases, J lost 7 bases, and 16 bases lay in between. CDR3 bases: TGTGCCAGCAGCGTAGAGCCGACAAGGGGCAGTGGCTACACCTTC. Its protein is CASSVEPTRGSGYTF. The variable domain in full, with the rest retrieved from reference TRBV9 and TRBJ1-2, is DSGVTQTPKHLITATGQRVTLRCSPRSGDLSVYWYQQSLDQGLQFLIQYYNGEERAKGNILERFSAQQFPDLHSELNLSSLELGDSALYFCASSVEPTRGSGYTFGSGTRLTVV.

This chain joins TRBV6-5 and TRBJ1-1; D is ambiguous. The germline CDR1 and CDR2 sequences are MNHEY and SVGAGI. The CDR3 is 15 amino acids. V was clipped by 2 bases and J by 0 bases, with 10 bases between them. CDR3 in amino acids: CASSYGAYMNTEAFF. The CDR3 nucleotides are TGTGCCAGCAGTTACGGCGCCTATATGAACACTGAAGCTTTCTTT.

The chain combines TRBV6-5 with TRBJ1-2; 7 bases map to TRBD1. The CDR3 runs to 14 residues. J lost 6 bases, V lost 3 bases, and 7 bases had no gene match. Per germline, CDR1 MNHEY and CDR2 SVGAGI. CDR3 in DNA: TGTGCCAGCAGTTATTCCGGGACAGCCAATGGCTACACCTTC. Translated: CASSYSGTANGYTF.

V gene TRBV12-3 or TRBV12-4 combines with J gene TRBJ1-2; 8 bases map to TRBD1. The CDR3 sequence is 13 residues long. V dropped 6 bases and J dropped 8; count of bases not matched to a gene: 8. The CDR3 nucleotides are TGTGCCAGCAGCCTGAGGACAGGGCGCGGCTACACCTTC. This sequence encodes CASSLRTGRGYTF.

The CDR3 nucleotides read TGTGCCACCCTGCCCGCGGGCAGAAACTACGAGCAGTACTTC. This codes for CATLPAGRNYEQYF. The V call is TRBV10-3, the J call TRBJ2-7; a possible D gene is TRBD2 (5 bases). Trimming pared 10 bases from V and 3 bases from J, leaving 19 bases between. This CDR3 region has 14 residues. Germline lookup yields CDR1 ENHRY and CDR2 SYGVKD.

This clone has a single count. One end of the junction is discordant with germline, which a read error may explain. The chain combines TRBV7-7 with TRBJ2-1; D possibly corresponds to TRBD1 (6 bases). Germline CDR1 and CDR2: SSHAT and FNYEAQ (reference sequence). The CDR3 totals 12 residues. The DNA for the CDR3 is TGTGCTAGCAGCACAGGGAGCGGTGAGCAGTTCTTC. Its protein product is CASSTGSGEQFF.

DNA of the CDR3: TGCAGTGCCCAGCGGGATACGCAGTATTTT. This gives the protein CSAQRDTQYF. The chain combines TRBV20-1 with TRBJ2-3, with D possibly matching TRBD2 (5 bases). The CDR3 has 10 amino acids. Trimming pared 6 bases from V and 6 bases from J, leaving 7 bases between. The germline CDR1 and CDR2 sequences are DFQATT and SNEGSKA (reference sequence).

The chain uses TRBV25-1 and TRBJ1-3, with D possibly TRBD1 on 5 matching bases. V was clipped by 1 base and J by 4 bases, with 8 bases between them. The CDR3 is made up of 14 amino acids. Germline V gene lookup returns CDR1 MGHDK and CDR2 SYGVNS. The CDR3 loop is CASSELGDGNTIYF. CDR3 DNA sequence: TGTGCCAGCAGTGAATTAGGGGACGGAAACACCATATATTTT.

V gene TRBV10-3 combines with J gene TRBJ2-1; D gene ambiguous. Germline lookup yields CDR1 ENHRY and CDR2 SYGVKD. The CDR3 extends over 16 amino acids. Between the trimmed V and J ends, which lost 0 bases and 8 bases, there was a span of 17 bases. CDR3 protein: CAISESGNRYDHEQFF. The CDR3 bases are TGTGCCATCAGTGAGTCGGGAAACCGTTATGACCATGAGCAGTTCTTC.

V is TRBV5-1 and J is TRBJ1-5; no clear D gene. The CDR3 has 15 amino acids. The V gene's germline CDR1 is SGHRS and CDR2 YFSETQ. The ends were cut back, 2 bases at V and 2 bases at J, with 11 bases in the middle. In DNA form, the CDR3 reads TGCGCCAGCAGCTTTCGCCGGGTGGGCAATCAGCCCCAGCATTTT. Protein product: CASSFRRVGNQPQHF.

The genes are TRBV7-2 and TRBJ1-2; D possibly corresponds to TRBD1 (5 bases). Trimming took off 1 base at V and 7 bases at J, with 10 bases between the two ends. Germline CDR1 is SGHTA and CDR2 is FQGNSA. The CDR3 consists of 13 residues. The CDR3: CASSLEQVSGYTF. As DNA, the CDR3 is TGTGCCAGCAGCTTAGAACAGGTCTCTGGCTACACCTTC.

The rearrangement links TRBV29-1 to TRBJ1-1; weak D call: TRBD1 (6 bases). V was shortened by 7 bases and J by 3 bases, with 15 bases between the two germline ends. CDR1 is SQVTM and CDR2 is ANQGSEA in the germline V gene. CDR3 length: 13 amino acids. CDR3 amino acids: CSGDPGAYTEAFF. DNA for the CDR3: TGCAGCGGGGATCCGGGGGCTTACACTGAAGCTTTCTTT.

The CDR3 spells CASSEAREDEQFF. For the CDR3, the DNA is TGTGCCAGCAGTGAAGCGCGTGAGGATGAGCAGTTCTTC. The chain is built from TRBV6-1 and TRBJ2-1, with unresolved D. CDR3 length: 13 residues. Germline assignment: CDR1 MNHNS and CDR2 SASEGT. Trimming took 0 bases from V and 8 from J, leaving 8 bases between them.